This TCR beta chain is from a study of graft-versus-host responses after intestinal transplantation. Study context: Recipients were all induced with anti-thymocyte globulin, then given tacrolimus and steroids for 2 to 3 years.

Lamina propria and intraepithelial lymphocytes were released by processing graft tissue. Trimming cost V 6 bases and J 1 base, with 12 bases left between them. The CDR3 covers 14 residues. Germline CDR1 and CDR2: MNHEY and SVGAGI. With regard to this clone: Its antigen is undetermined.

Repertoires were generated with immunoSEQ multiplex PCR, while TCRdb's copy carries only in-frame clones and drops some. The top ten clones hold around 20% of a sample with roughly 9,600 clones, about four fifths of them seen once. Study observations and caveats: GvH clones appeared in recipient marrow, some first in ileum or blood. Some patients had graft-donor T cell macrochimerism, and their allografts showed high graft-versus-host to host-versus-graft clonal ratios. Association was observed between peak circulating GvH clone levels and early post-transplant HvG declines.

This chain joins TRBV6-5 and TRBJ1-1; D unclear. Sequences were derived from ileum tissue, sampled nearly 480 days after intestinal transplantation. This clonotype originated in a human patient who received an intestinal transplant, so some T cells may come from the graft donor. CDR3 loop: CASRNRRKNTEAFF. The CDR3 DNA reads TGTGCCAGCAGAAACCGCAGGAAGAACACTGAAGCTTTCTTT.